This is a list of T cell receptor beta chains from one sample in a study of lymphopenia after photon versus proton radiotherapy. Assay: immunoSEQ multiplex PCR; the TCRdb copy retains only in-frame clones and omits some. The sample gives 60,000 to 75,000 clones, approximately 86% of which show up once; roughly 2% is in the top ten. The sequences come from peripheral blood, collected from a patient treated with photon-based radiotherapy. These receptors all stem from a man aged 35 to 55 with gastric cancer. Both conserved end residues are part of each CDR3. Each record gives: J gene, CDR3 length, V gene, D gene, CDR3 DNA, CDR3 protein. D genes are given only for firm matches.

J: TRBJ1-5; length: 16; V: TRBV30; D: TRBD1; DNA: TGTGCCTCGAATTCCGGGACAGGGTCCTACAATCAGCCCCAGCATTTT; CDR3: CASNSGTGSYNQPQHF
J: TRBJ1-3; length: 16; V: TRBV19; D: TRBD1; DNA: TGTGCCAGTAGACCCACGGCGACAGGGGTAGGAAACACCATATATTTT; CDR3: CASRPTATGVGNTIYF
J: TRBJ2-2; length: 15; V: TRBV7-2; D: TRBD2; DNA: TGTGCCAGCAGCCCTAGACTAGCGGCCACCGGGGAGCTGTTTTTT; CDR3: CASSPRLAATGELFF
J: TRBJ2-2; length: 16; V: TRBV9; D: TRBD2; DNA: TGTGCCAGCAGCGTAGAAGCGGGGGGGTACACCGGGGAGCTGTTTTTT; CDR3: CASSVEAGGYTGELFF
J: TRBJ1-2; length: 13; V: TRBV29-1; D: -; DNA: TGCAGCGTTGAAAACGGAATTAACTATGGCTACACCTTC; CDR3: CSVENGINYGYTF
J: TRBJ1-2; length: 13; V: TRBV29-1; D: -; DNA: TGCAGCGACGGGACTCCTCGTAACTATGGCTACACCTTC; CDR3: CSDGTPRNYGYTF
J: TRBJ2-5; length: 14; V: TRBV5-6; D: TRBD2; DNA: TGTGCCAGCGGACTCTTAGCGGGCCACGAGACCCAGTACTTC; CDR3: CASGLLAGHETQYF
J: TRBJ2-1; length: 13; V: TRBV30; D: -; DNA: TGTGCCTGGAAAAGGGCGGTAACCGATGAGCAGTTCTTC; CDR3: CAWKRAVTDEQFF
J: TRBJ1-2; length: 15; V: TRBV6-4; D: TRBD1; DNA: TGTGCCAGCAGTACCCAGACAGGGGCCCTCTATGGCTACACCTTC; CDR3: CASSTQTGALYGYTF
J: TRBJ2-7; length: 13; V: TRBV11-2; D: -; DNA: TGTGCCAGCAATCCCGACAGGTACTACGAGCAGTACTTC; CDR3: CASNPDRYYEQYF
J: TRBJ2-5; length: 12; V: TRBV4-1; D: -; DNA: TGCGCCAGCAGCCAAGACTGGGAGACCCAGTACTTC; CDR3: CASSQDWETQYF
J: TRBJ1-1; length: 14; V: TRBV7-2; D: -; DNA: TGTGCCAGCAGCTTACACCAGGCGAACACTGAAGCTTTCTTT; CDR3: CASSLHQANTEAFF